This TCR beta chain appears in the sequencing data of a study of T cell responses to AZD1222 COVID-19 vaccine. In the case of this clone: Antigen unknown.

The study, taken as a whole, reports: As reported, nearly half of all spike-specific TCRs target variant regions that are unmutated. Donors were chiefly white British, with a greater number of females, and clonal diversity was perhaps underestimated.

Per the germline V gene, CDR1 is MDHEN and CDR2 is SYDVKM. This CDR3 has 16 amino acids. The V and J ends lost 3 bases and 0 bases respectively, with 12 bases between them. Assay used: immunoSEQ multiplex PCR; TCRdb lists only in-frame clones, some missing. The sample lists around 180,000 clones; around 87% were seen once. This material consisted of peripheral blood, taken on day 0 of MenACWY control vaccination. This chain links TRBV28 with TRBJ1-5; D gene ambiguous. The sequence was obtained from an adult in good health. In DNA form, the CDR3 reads TGTGCCAGCAGTTTTGGAGCAGGATTTAGCAATCAGCCCCAGCATTTT. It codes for CASSFGAGFSNQPQHF.